This entry features one TCR beta chain sequence. These data are taken from a study of blood T cell repertoires in COVID-19. Assay: immunoSEQ multiplex PCR; the TCRdb copy retains only in-frame clones and omits some. The sample carries a few hundred thousand clones, 87% recorded once. V lost 0 bases, J lost 2 bases, and 10 bases stayed unmatched. The CDR3 has 18 residues. The germline gives CDR1 SEHNR, CDR2 FQNEAQ (reference sequence). The sequenced material came from PBMCs or T cells enriched from blood (not recorded which). The receptor's source is a woman in her 40s who had recovered from COVID-19. The rearrangement joins TRBV7-9 to TRBJ2-3; 8 bases are shared with TRBD2. As DNA, the CDR3 is TGTGCCAGCAGCTTAGCGTCCGGGAGGGCCGGGATCACAGATACGCAGTATTTT. It translates to CASSLASGRAGITDTQYF.